This T cell receptor (beta chain) was sequenced in a study of T cells after posttransplantation cyclophosphamide. The study's findings and limits: TRB overlap between skin or GI tissue T cells and blood was limited.

The V end was cut by 3 bases, the J end by 2 bases, with 17 bases between. The CDR3 extends over 17 amino acids. CDR1 MGHRA and CDR2 YSYEKL come from the germline V gene. This clone was detected many times. The antigen is undetermined. Clones were sequenced by immunoSEQ multiplex PCR, and TCRdb holds only the in-frame ones, with some missing. The table lists about 9,100 clones, with no singletons. Busulfan-fludarabine conditioning, marrow transplant, and cyclophosphamide on days +3 and +4 were administered. The chain combines TRBV4-1 with TRBJ1-3; possible D gene TRBD1, 6 bases. The source is a male patient in his forties or fifties who received an allogeneic stem cell transplant from a related donor and was CMV-positive. Some of the T cells may derive from the graft donor. Sequenced here: PBMCs, sampled around 350 days after allogeneic stem cell transplant with posttransplant cyclophosphamide. The CDR3 DNA reads as TGCGCCAGCAGCCACCCTGACGGGGGGCCGGCTGGAAACACCATATATTTT. This encodes CASSHPDGGPAGNTIYF.